This T cell receptor beta chain was retrieved from a study of long-term antiretroviral therapy in people with HIV. Study results and limitations: Repertoire composition at all time points was dominated by clones that had expanded before ART. Repertoires in HIV (unlike those of controls) had narrower CDR3 length ranges. Information pertaining to ART adherence, viral resistance or therapeutic modifications was not obtained.

J gave up 4 bases and V 8 bases, and 6 bases lay outside the gene matches. CDR1 and CDR2 (germline): SGHDN, FVKESK. The CDR3 consists of 14 residues. Concerning this clone itself: No antigen is known for it.

Running of the v3.0 immunoSEQ assay took place at survey level. Sequencing aimed at roughly 40,000-50,000 T-cell genomes per sample. Assay used: immunoSEQ multiplex PCR; TCRdb lists only in-frame clones, some missing. The sample comprises under 45,000 clones, over 80% of which are singletons, and about 5.9% rests with the top ten. The genes are TRBV14 and TRBJ2-1; the match to TRBD2 covers 9 bases. The receptor comes from a man younger than 35 with HIV. This specimen was unsorted PBMCs, taken 1 year after starting antiretroviral therapy. CDR3 sequence: CASRRGGLYNEQFF. The CDR3 DNA reads TGTGCCAGCCGGCGGGGGGGACTGTACAATGAGCAGTTCTTC.